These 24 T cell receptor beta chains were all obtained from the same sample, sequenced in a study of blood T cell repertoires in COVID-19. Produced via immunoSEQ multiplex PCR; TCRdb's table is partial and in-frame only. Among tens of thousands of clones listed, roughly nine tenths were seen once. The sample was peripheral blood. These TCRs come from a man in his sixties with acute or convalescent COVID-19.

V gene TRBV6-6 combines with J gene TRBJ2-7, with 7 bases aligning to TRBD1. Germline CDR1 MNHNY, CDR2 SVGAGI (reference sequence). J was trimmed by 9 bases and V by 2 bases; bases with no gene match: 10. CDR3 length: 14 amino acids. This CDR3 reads CASSYASGGVGQYF. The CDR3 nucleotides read TGTGCCAGCAGTTACGCGTCAGGGGGAGTAGGGCAGTACTTC.

The CDR3, as DNA: TGTGCCAGTAGTATAACAGTCTCTGGAAACACCATATATTTT. Translating it yields CASSITVSGNTIYF. This rearrangement joins TRBV19 to TRBJ1-3; D remains unclear. From germline, CDR1 is LNHDA and CDR2 SQIVND (reference sequence). Trimming left V 2 bases short and J 0 bases short, with 5 bases between. The CDR3 is 14 residues long.

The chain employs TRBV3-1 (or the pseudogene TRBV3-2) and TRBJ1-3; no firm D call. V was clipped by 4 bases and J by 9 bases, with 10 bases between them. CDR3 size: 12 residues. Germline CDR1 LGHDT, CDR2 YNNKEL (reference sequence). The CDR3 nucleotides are TGTGCCAGCAGCCGGGCGGGAGTCACCATATATTTT. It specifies CASSRAGVTIYF.

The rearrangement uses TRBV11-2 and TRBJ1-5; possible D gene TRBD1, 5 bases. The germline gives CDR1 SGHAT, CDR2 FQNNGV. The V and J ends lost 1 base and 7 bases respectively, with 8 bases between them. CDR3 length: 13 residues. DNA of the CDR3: TGTGCCAGCAGCTTAGGGGAGGGGCAGCCCCAGCATTTT. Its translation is CASSLGEGQPQHF.

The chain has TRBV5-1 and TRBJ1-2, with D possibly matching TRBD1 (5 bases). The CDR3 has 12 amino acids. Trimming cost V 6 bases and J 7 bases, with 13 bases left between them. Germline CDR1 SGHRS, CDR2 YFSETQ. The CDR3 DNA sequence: TGCGCCAGCACCCAGGGTTCGTCTGGCTACACCTTC. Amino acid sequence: CASTQGSSGYTF. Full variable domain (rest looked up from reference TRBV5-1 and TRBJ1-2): KAGVTQTPRYLIKTRGQQVTLSCSPISGHRSVSWYQQTPGQGLQFLFEYFSETQRNKGNFPGRFSGRQFSNSRSEMNVSTLELGDSALYLCASTQGSSGYTFGSGTRLTVV.

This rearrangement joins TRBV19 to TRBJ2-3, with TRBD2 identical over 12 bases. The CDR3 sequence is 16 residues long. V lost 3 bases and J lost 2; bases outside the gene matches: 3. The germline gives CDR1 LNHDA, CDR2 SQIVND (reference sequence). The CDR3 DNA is TGTGCCAGTAGTATCCTAGCGGGGGGGCACACAGATACGCAGTATTTT. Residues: CASSILAGGHTDTQYF.

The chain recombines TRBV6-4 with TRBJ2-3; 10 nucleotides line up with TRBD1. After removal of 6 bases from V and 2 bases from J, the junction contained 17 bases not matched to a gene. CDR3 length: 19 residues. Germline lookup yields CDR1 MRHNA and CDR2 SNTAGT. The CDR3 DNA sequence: TGTGCCAGCAGGGTAGTCCGGGACAGGGGCCGTCTCATCACAGATACGCAGTATTTT. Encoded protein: CASRVVRDRGRLITDTQYF.

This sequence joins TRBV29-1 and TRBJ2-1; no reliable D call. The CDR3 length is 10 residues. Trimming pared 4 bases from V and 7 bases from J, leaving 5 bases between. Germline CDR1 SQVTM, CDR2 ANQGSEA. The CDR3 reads CSVGHNEQFF. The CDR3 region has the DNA TGCAGCGTTGGTCATAATGAGCAGTTCTTC.

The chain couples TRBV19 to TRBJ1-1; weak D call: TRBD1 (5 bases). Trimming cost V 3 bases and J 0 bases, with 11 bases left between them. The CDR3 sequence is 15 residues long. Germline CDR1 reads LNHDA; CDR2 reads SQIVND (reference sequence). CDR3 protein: CASSIGGVVNTEAFF. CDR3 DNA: TGTGCCAGTAGTATCGGGGGGGTTGTGAACACTGAAGCTTTCTTT.

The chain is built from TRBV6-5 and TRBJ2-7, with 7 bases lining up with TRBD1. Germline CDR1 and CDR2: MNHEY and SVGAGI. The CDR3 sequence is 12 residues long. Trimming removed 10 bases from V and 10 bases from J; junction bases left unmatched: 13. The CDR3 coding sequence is TGTGCCACCAGCCCCGGGACAGAGACTCAGTACTTC. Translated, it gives CATSPGTETQYF.

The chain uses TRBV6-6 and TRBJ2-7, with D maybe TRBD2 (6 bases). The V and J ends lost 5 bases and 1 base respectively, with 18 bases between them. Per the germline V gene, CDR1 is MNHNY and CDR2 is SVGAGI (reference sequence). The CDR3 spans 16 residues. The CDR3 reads CASSNREGAGSYEQYF. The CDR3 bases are TGTGCCAGCAGTAACCGTGAAGGTGCGGGATCCTACGAGCAGTACTTC.

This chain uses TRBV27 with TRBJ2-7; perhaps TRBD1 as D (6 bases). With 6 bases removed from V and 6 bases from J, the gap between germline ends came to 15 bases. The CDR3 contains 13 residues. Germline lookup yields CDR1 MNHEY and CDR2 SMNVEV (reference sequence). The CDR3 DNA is TGTGCCAGCAGCCGTGGATACAGGGTCGAGCAGTACTTC. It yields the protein CASSRGYRVEQYF.

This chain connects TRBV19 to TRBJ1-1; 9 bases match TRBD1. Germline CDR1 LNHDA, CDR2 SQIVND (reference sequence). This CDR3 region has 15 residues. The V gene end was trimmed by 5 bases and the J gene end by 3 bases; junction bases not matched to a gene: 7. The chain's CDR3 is CASSPGDRVYTEAFF. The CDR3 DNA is TGTGCCAGTAGTCCCGGGGACAGGGTCTACACTGAAGCTTTCTTT.

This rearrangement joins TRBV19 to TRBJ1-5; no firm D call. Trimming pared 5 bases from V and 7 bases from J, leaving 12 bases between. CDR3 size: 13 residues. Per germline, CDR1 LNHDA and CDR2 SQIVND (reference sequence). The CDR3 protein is CASSPSPGQPQHF. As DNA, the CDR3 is TGTGCCAGTAGTCCTAGCCCGGGGCAGCCCCAGCATTTT.

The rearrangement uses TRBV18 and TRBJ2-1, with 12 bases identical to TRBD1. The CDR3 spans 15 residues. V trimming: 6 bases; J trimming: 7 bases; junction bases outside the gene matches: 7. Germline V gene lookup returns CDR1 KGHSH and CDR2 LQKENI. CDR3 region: CASSSPGQGANEQFF. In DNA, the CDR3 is TGTGCCAGCTCTTCACCGGGACAGGGGGCTAATGAGCAGTTCTTC. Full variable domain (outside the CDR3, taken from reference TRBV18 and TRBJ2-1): NAGVMQNPRHLVRRRGQEARLRCSPMKGHSHVYWYRQLPEEGLKFMVYLQKENIIDESGMPKERFSAEFPKEGPSILRIQQVVRGDSAAYFCASSSPGQGANEQFFGPGTRLTVL.

CDR3 coding DNA: TGTGCCAGCAGAGCGAGCTGGGGCGCTGAAGCTTTCTTT. It specifies CASRASWGAEAFF. This rearrangement joins TRBV27 to TRBJ1-1, with D possibly matching TRBD1 (5 bases). Trimming took 6 bases from V and 6 from J, leaving 14 bases between them. Germline V gene data show CDR1 as MNHEY and CDR2 as SMNVEV (reference sequence). This CDR3 has 13 amino acids.

The CDR3 spells CASGRTMNTEAFF. CDR3 DNA sequence: TGTGCCAGCGGACGGACTATGAACACTGAAGCTTTCTTT. The chain combines TRBV2 with TRBJ1-1; D not resolved. The CDR3 contains 13 residues. V was clipped by 8 bases and J by 0 bases, with 10 bases between them. Germline values: CDR1 SNHLY, CDR2 FYNNEI.

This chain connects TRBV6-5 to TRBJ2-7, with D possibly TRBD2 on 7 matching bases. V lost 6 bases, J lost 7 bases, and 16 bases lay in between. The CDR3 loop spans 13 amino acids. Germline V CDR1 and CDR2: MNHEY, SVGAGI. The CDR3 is CASRMGGAGEQYF. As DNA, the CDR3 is TGTGCCAGCAGGATGGGGGGGGCGGGGGAGCAGTACTTC.

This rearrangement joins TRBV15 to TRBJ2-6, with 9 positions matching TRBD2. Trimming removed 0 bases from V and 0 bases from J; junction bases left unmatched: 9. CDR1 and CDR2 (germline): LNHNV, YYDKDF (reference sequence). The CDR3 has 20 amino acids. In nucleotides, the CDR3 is TGTGCCACCAGCAGAGATATCCAGCGGGGGGCGTACTCTGGGGCCAACGTCCTGACTTTC. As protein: CATSRDIQRGAYSGANVLTF.

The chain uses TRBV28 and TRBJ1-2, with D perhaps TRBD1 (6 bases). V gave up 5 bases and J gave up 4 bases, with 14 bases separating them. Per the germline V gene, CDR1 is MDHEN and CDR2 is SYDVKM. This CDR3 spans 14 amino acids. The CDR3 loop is CASSPTATGYGYTF. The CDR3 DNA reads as TGTGCCAGCAGTCCAACCGCGACAGGCTATGGCTACACCTTC.

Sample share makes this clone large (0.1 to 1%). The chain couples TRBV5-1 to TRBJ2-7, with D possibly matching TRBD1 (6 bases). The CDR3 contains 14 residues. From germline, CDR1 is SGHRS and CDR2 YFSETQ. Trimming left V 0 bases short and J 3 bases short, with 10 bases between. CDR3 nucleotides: TGCGCCAGCAGCTTGGCGCCAGGGGTCTACGAGCAGTACTTC. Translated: CASSLAPGVYEQYF.

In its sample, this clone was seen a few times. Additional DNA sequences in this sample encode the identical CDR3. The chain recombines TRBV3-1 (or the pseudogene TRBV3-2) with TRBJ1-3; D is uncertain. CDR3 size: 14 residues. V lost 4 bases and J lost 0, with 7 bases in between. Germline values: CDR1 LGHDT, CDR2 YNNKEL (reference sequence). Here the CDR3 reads CASSLLSSGNTIYF. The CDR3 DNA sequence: TGTGCCAGCAGCCTATTGAGCTCTGGAAACACCATATATTTT.

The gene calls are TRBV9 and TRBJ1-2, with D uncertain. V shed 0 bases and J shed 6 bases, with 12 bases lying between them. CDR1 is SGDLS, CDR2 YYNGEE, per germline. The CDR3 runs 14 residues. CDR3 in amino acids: CASSVVTETDGYTF. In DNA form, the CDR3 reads TGTGCCAGCAGCGTAGTGACGGAGACCGATGGCTACACCTTC.

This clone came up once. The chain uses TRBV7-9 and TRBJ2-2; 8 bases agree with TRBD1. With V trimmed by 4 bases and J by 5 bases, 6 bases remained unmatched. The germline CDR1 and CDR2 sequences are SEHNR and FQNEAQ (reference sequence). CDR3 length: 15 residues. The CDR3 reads CASSSGQGLTGELFF. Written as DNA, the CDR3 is TGTGCCAGCAGCTCCGGACAGGGCTTAACCGGGGAGCTGTTTTTT.